The sequence of this T cell receptor (beta chain) was determined in a study of blood T cells in healthy people across ages. Using a J-beta primer mix together with a sample-barcoded 5' primer, a second PCR was run for about 7 to 12 cycles. Each cDNA molecule carried a tag from a template-switch adaptor that contained 12 random nucleotides. One entry per CDR3 protein, called by TCRdb with MiXCR from the 5' RACE reads. The data hold some 800,000 distinct CDR3 sequences, with about 42% observed a single time. The authors isolated at least 6 million PBMCs per sample. A minimum of 5 micrograms of total RNA was extracted per sample. Study results and caveats: Changes in expanded clonotypes were possibly confounded, as the CMV status of donors was unknown.

Comment on this clonotype: The antigen is undetermined.

Germline values: CDR1 MDHEN, CDR2 SYDVKM. The CDR3 sequence is 17 residues long. The ends lost 6 bases at V and 5 bases at J; junction bases unmatched: 14. Sequenced sample: blood. This chain links TRBV28 with TRBJ1-5; 9 positions agree with TRBD1. This sequence originates from a man in his 60s in good health. The CDR3 DNA reads TGTGCCAGCAGCCTAGATCTTCCGACAGGGGGTGATCAGCCCCAGCATTTT. This gives the protein CASSLDLPTGGDQPQHF.